This passage covers 19 T cell receptor beta chains from one sample sequenced in a study of post-analysis software for immune sequencing data. Researchers reported that TCR beta cDNA libraries carried unique molecular identifiers. A single record per CDR3 protein comes from TCRdb applying MiXCR to the PCR reads. This sample has 250,000 to 300,000 distinct CDR3 sequences; around 34% occur once, and the top ten carry 4% to 6%. Broader study findings: A handful of TRBV segments occurring more often in patients than controls included TRBV5-6, TRBV5-1 and TRBV20-1.

These receptors have no known antigen. The specimen was blood. These receptors were obtained from a girl between 10 and 17 years old with multiple sclerosis.

This clonotype has more than one count but fewer than ten. The rearrangement links TRBV6-2 or TRBV6-3 to TRBJ2-1, with 8 nucleotides matching TRBD1. Trimming took 2 bases from V and 2 from J; bases not matched to a gene: 5. The CDR3 spans 16 residues. Per germline, CDR1 MNHEY and CDR2 SVGEGT. CDR3 in amino acids: CASSYPTDRAYNEQFF. Written as DNA, the CDR3 is TGTGCCAGCAGTTACCCCACGGACAGGGCCTACAATGAGCAGTTCTTC.

The rearrangement links TRBV9 to TRBJ2-5; D not certain. Germline CDR1 is SGDLS and CDR2 is YYNGEE. Between the trimmed V and J ends, which lost 0 bases and 2 bases, there was a span of 11 bases. This CDR3 contains 15 residues. CDR3 residues: CASSVDDVVQETQYF. CDR3 coding DNA: TGTGCCAGCAGCGTAGATGACGTCGTTCAAGAGACCCAGTACTTC.

This clonotype was detected many times. The chain carries TRBV7-9 and TRBJ1-2; the D gene is possibly TRBD1 (5 bases). The CDR3 contains 14 residues. Germline V gives CDR1 SEHNR, CDR2 FQNEAQ (reference sequence). Trimming shortened V by 4 bases and J by 2 bases, and 11 bases separated the two germline ends. The CDR3 is CASSSQSGNYGYTF. DNA of the CDR3: TGTGCCAGCAGCTCTCAGTCAGGGAACTATGGCTACACCTTC.

The chain is built from TRBV24-1 and TRBJ2-5; either TRBD1 or TRBD2 may fit D (6 bases each). V was shortened by 3 bases and J by 13 bases, with 26 bases between the two germline ends. CDR3 length: 16 residues. Germline V gives CDR1 KGHDR, CDR2 SFDVKD. The CDR3, as DNA: TGTGCCACCAGTGATCGGAGGGGGGAGAATTACAATGAGCGGTACTTC. This encodes CATSDRRGENYNERYF.

This clonotype was counted at least ten times. The chain links TRBV29-1 to TRBJ2-2; 7 bases fit TRBD1. CDR1 is SQVTM, CDR2 ANQGSEA, per germline. CDR3 length: 14 residues. The V gene end was trimmed by 7 bases and the J gene end by 1 base; junction bases not matched to a gene: 6. CDR3 nucleotide sequence: TGCAGCGGAAGCCGGGACAGGAACACCGGGGAGCTGTTTTTT. Translating it yields CSGSRDRNTGELFF.

This clonotype has a count of ten or more. The J gene is TRBJ2-3, the V gene TRBV10-3, with 13 bases identical to TRBD2. V dropped 2 bases and J dropped 3; count of bases not matched to a gene: 5. The CDR3 totals 17 residues. CDR1 and CDR2 (germline): ENHRY, SYGVKD. The DNA of the CDR3 is TGTGCCATCAGTGAGGCCAGGACTAGCGGGGGTACAGATACGCAGTATTTT. It translates to CAISEARTSGGTDTQYF.

This clonotype was seen ten or more times. The chain employs TRBV7-9 and TRBJ1-4, with D possibly matching TRBD1 (6 bases). Per germline, CDR1 SEHNR and CDR2 FQNEAQ (reference sequence). The V gene lost 3 bases and the J gene lost 8 bases, with 13 bases spanning the gap. CDR3 length: 14 residues. CDR3 in DNA: TGTGCCAGCAGCTTGGGCAGGGGCCACGAAAAACTGTTTTTT. As protein: CASSLGRGHEKLFF.

Remarks on this clonotype: The junction and the germline gene differ at one end; a read error may be behind it. The genes are TRBV10-3 and TRBJ2-2; 12 positions match TRBD2. CDR1 is ENHRY, CDR2 SYGVKD, per germline. This CDR3 contains 19 residues. CDR3 residues: CAISQPNGLAGSLAGERFF. CDR3 sequence (DNA): TGTGCCATCAGCCAGCCCAACGGACTAGCGGGGTCCCTGGCCGGGGAGCGGTTTTTT.

As to this clonotype: Compared with germline, one end of the junction differs, possibly owing to a read error. The chain uses TRBV2 and TRBJ1-1; D unclear. CDR3 length: 15 residues. The V gene's germline CDR1 is SNHLY and CDR2 FYNNEI. The CDR3 DNA follows: TGTGCCTGCAGTGAATTTACACCTGCCACCACTGAAGCTTTCTTT. Protein product: CACSEFTPATTEAFF. Based on the CDR3 plus reference TRBV2 and TRBJ1-1, the full variable domain is EPEVTQTPSHQVTQMGQEVILRCVPISNHLYFYWYRQILGQKVEFLVSFYNNEISEKSEIFDDQFSVERPDGSNFTLKIRSTKLEDSAMYFCACSEFTPATTEAFFGQGTRLTVV.

The V gene is TRBV5-1, the J gene TRBJ1-3; the D is unclear. Germline values: CDR1 SGHRS, CDR2 YFSETQ. V lost 0 bases, J lost 4 bases, and 11 bases lay in between. This CDR3 is built from 15 residues. The chain's CDR3 is CASSLAWATGNTIYF. CDR3 nucleotides: TGCGCCAGCAGCTTGGCTTGGGCAACCGGAAACACCATATATTTT.

The chain links TRBV29-1 to TRBJ2-3, with 11 bases identical to TRBD2. Germline V CDR1 and CDR2: SQVTM, ANQGSEA. The CDR3 length is 15 residues. Trimming removed 7 bases from V and 4 bases from J; junction bases left unmatched: 10. CDR3 amino acids: CSASRGTSGSDTQYF. The CDR3 DNA reads as TGCAGCGCCTCTCGCGGGACTAGCGGATCAGATACGCAGTATTTT.

The chain links TRBV6-5 to TRBJ2-3; possibly TRBD1 for D (6 bases). V was pared by 5 bases and J by 2 bases, with 14 bases between. CDR3 length: 15 residues. Germline V CDR1 and CDR2: MNHEY, SVGAGI. CDR3 region: CASSKTGFNTDTQYF. DNA for the CDR3: TGTGCCAGCAGTAAAACAGGGTTTAACACAGATACGCAGTATTTT.

The chain employs TRBV28 and TRBJ2-7, with D tentatively TRBD1 (5 bases). CDR1 and CDR2 from the germline V gene are MDHEN and SYDVKM. V was pared by 6 bases and J by 6 bases, with 15 bases between. This CDR3 has 13 residues. The CDR3 reads CASSPGPIGEQYF. The CDR3 DNA follows: TGTGCCAGCAGCCCAGGGCCCATCGGCGAGCAGTACTTC.

As concerns this clonotype: A read error is possible here, since a much larger clone lies one base away. The genes are TRBV10-3 and TRBJ1-2, with unresolved D. V was clipped by 4 bases and J by 3 bases, with 12 bases between them. Germline V gives CDR1 ENHRY, CDR2 SYGVKD. This CDR3 contains 14 residues. This CDR3 reads CAISGSGIHYGYTF. CDR3 sequence (DNA): TGTGCCATCAGTGGGTCTGGGATACACTATGGCTACACCTTC.

This clonotype was detected many times. This sequence joins TRBV3-1 and TRBJ1-4; D ambiguous. Trimming pared 0 bases from V and 4 bases from J, leaving 9 bases between. The CDR3 has 15 amino acids. The germline gives CDR1 LGHDT, CDR2 YNNKEL (reference sequence). DNA for the CDR3: TGTGCCAGCAGCCAAGATAACAGCATTAATGAAAAACTGTTTTTT. Encoded protein: CASSQDNSINEKLFF. Supplemented by reference TRBV3-1 and TRBJ1-4, the full variable domain reads DTAVSQTPKYLVTQMGNDKSIKCEQNLGHDTMYWYKQDSKKFLKIMFSYNNKELIINETVPNRFSPKSPDKAHLNLHINSLELGDSAVYFCASSQDNSINEKLFFGSGTQLSVL.

This clonotype was observed many times. The chain is built from TRBV11-2 and TRBJ2-5, with D unresolved. V dropped 7 bases and J dropped 0 bases, with 12 bases sitting between them. The CDR3 is 14 amino acids. CDR1 and CDR2 (germline): SGHAT, FQNNGV. The chain's CDR3 is CASTLGQYQETQYF. The CDR3 bases are TGTGCCAGCACCTTGGGCCAGTACCAAGAGACCCAGTACTTC.

This clonotype has only a few counts. The chain uses TRBV20-1 and TRBJ2-1; 9 bases are shared with TRBD2. V was pared by 2 bases and J by 8 bases, with 7 bases of the junction left unmatched. This CDR3 contains 14 residues. In germline, CDR1 is DFQATT, CDR2 SNEGSKA (reference sequence). CDR3 protein: CSARRLAEIDEQFF. In nucleotides, the CDR3 is TGCAGTGCTAGAAGACTAGCGGAGATCGATGAGCAGTTCTTC.

This clonotype has ten or more counts. The chain is built from TRBV20-1 and TRBJ2-5, with 9 bases fitting TRBD2. CDR3 length equals 15 residues. J gave up 0 bases and V 4 bases, and 6 bases lay outside the gene matches. The germline V gene encodes CDR1 DFQATT and CDR2 SNEGSKA (reference sequence). In nucleotides, the CDR3 is TGCAGTGCTAAAGGACTAGCGCTAAACCAAGAGACCCAGTACTTC. Protein: CSAKGLALNQETQYF.

This clonotype has ten or more counts. J is TRBJ2-5 and V is TRBV7-2; TRBD2 agrees at 9 bases. This CDR3 contains 16 residues. Trimming cost V 4 bases and J 3 bases; bases outside gene matches: 9. Germline CDR1 and CDR2: SGHTA and FQGNSA. As DNA, the CDR3 is TGTGCCAGCAGCTATTGGGCGGGAGGGCGGAAAGAGACCCAGTACTTC. This gives the protein CASSYWAGGRKETQYF. Full variable domain (missing parts from reference TRBV7-2 and TRBJ2-5): GAGVSQSPSNKVTEKGKDVELRCDPISGHTALYWYRQSLGQGLEFLIYFQGNSAPDKSGLPSDRFSAERTGGSVSTLTIQRTQQEDSAVYLCASSYWAGGRKETQYFGPGTRLLVL.